The T cell receptor beta chain under discussion was sequenced for a study of control samples from healthy donors and cancer patients. Using immunoSEQ multiplex PCR, the repertoire was profiled, and TCRdb retains in-frame clones only, with some absent. The sample includes about 120,000 clones, approximately 90% of them seen just once. CDR1 and CDR2 from the germline V gene are SNHLY and FYNNEI. This CDR3 contains 14 residues. With 2 bases removed from V and 0 bases from J, the gap between germline ends came to 8 bases. The sample was PBMCs. The chain carries TRBV2 and TRBJ2-7, with D possibly being TRBD2 (5 bases). The clonotype was recovered from a woman between 45 and 60 years old with colorectal cancer. The CDR3 protein is CASSERGNSYEQYF. The CDR3 DNA reads as TGTGCCAGCAGTGAACGGGGAAACTCCTACGAGCAGTACTTC.